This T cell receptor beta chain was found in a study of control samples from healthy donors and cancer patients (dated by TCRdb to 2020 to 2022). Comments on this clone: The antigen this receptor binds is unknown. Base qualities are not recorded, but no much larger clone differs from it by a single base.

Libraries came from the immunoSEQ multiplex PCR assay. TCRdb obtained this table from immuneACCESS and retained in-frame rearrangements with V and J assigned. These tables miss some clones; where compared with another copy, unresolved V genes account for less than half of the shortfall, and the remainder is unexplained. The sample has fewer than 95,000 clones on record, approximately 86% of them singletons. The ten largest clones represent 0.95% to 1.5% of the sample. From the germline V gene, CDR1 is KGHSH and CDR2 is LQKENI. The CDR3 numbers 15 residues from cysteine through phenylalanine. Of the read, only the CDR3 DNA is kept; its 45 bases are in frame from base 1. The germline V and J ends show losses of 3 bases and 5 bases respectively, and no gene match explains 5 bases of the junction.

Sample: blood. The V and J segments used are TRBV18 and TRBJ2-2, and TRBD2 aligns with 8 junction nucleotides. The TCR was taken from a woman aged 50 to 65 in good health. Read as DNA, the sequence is TGTGCCAGCTCACCTTCCGGGAGGGGAACCGGGGAGCTGTTTTTT. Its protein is CASSPSGRGTGELFF.